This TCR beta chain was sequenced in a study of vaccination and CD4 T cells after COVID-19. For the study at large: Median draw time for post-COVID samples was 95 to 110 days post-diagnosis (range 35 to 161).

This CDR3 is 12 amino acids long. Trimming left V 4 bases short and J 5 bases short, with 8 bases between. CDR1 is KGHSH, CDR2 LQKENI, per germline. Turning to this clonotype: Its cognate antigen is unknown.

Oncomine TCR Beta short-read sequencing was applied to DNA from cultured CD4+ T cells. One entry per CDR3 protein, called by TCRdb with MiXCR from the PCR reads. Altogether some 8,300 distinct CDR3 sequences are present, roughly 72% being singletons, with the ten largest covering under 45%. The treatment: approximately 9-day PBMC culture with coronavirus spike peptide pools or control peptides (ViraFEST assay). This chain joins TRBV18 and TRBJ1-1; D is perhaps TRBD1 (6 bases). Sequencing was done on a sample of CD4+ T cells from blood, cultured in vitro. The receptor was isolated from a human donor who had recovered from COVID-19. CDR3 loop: CASSLTGTEAFF. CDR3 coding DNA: TGTGCCAGCTCACTCACAGGGACTGAAGCTTTCTTT.